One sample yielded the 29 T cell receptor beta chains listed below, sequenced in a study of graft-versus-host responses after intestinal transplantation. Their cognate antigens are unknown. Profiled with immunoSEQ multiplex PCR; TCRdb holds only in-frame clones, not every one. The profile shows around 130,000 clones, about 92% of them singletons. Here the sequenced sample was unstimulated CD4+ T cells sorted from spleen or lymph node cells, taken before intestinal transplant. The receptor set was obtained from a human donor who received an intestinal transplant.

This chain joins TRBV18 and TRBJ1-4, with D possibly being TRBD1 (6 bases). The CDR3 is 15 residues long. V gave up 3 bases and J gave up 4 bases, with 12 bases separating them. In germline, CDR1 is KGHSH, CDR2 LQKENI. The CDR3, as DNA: TGTGCCAGCTCACCTCGGGGGACAAATAATGAAAAACTGTTTTTT. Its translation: CASSPRGTNNEKLFF. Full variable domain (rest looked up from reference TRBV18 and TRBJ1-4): NAGVMQNPRHLVRRRGQEARLRCSPMKGHSHVYWYRQLPEEGLKFMVYLQKENIIDESGMPKERFSAEFPKEGPSILRIQQVVRGDSAAYFCASSPRGTNNEKLFFGSGTQLSVL.

The CDR3 DNA sequence: TGTGCCAGCTCACCACCGCTCTCTAGCGGGGAAGATACGCAGTATTTT. Its protein is CASSPPLSSGEDTQYF. The chain uses TRBV18 and TRBJ2-3; 9 bases fit TRBD2. V lost 0 bases to trimming and J lost 5 bases; unmatched junction nucleotides: 6. The CDR3 is 16 amino acids. Germline CDR1 is KGHSH and CDR2 is LQKENI.

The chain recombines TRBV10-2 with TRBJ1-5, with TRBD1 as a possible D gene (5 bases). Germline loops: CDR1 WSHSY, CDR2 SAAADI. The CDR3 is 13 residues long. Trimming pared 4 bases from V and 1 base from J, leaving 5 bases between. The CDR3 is CASSGGSNQPQHF. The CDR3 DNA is TGCGCCAGCAGTGGGGGGAGCAATCAGCCCCAGCATTTT.

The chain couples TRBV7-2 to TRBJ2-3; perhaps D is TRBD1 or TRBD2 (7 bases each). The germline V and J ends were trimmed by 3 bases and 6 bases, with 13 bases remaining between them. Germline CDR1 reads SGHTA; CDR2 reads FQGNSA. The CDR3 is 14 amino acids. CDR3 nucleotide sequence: TGTGCCAGCAGCTTCCAGGGGGGGCCTGATACGCAGTATTTT. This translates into CASSFQGGPDTQYF.

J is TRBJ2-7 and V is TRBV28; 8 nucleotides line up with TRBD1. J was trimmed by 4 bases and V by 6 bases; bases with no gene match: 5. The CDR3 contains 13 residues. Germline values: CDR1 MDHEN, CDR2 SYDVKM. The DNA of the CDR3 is TGTGCCAGCAGGGAACAGGGGGAATACGAGCAGTACTTC. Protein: CASREQGEYEQYF.

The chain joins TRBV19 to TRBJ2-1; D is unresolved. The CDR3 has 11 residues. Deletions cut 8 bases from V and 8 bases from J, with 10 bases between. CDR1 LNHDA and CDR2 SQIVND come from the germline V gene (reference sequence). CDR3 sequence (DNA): TGTGCCAGTGGGCAACTCCATGAGCAGTTCTTC. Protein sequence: CASGQLHEQFF. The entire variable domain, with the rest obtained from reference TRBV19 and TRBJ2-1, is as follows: DGGITQSPKYLFRKEGQNVTLSCEQNLNHDAMYWYRQDPGQGLRLIYYSQIVNDFQKGDIAEGYSVSREKKESFPLTVTSAQKNPTAFYLCASGQLHEQFFGPGTRLTVL.

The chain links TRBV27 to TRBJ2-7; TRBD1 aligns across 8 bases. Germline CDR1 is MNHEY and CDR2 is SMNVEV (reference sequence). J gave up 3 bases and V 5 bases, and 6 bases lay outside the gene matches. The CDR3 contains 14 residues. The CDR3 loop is CASSPGTGIYEQYF. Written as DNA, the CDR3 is TGTGCCAGCAGTCCCGGGACAGGAATCTACGAGCAGTACTTC.

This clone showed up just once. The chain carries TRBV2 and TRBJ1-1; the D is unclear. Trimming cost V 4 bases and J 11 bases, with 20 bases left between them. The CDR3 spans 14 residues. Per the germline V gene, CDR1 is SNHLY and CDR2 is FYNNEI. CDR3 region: CASSGTGLPRGAFF. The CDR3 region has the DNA TGTGCCAGCAGTGGGACTGGACTCCCCCGCGGCGCTTTCTTT.

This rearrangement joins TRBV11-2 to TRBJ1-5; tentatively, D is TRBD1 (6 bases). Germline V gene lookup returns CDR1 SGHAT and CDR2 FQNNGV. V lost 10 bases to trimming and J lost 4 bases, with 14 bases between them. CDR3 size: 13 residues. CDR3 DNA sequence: TGTGCCACCTCGGGGGACACAAATCAGCCCCAGCATTTT. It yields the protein CATSGDTNQPQHF.

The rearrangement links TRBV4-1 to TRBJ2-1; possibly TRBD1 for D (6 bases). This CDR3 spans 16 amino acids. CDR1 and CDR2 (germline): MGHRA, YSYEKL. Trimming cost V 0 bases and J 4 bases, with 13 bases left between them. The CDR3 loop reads CASSQEQGFRYNEQFF. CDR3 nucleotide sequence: TGCGCCAGCAGCCAAGAACAGGGATTTCGGTACAATGAGCAGTTCTTC.

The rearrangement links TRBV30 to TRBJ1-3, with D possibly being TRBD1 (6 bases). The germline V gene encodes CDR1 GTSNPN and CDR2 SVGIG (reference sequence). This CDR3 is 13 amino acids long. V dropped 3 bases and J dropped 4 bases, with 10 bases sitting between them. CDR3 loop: CAWSRTDGNTIYF. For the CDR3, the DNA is TGTGCCTGGAGCCGGACAGACGGAAACACCATATATTTT.

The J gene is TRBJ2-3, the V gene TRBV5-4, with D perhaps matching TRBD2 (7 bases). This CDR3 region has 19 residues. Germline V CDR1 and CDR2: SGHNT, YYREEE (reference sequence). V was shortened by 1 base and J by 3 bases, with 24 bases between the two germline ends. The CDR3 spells CASSLMGGGALLPTDTQYF. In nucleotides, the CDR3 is TGTGCCAGCAGCTTGATGGGAGGGGGGGCCCTTTTGCCGACAGATACGCAGTATTTT.

CDR3 region: CASSHPQGGATEAFF. The CDR3 nucleotides read TGTGCCAGCTCACACCCACAGGGGGGGGCGACTGAAGCTTTCTTT. This rearrangement joins TRBV18 to TRBJ1-1; 8 bases match TRBD1. The CDR3 extends over 15 amino acids. J gave up 5 bases and V 4 bases, and 9 bases lay outside the gene matches. Germline V lookup: CDR1 KGHSH, CDR2 LQKENI.

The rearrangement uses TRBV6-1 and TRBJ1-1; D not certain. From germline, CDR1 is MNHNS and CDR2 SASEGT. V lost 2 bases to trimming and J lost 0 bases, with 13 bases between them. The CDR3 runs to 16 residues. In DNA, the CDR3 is TGTGCCAGCAGTGAAACGAGGGCTGGGATGAACACTGAAGCTTTCTTT. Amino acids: CASSETRAGMNTEAFF.

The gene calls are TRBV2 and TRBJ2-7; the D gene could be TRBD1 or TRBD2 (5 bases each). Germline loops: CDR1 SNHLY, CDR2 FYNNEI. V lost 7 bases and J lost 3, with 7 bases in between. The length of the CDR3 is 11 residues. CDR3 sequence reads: CASTGSYEQYF. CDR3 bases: TGTGCCAGCACAGGGAGCTACGAGCAGTACTTC.

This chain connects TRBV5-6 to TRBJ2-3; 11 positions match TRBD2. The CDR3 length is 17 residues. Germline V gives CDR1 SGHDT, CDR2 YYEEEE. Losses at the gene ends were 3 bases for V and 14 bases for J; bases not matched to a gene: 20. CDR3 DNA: TGTGCCAGCAGCTCCGTCATAGCGGGGGGGGGCATTTATCGTCCGTATTTT. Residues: CASSSVIAGGGIYRPYF. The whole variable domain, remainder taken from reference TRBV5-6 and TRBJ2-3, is DAGVTQSPTHLIKTRGQQVTLRCSPKSGHDTVSWYQQALGQGPQFIFQYYEEEERQRGNFPDRFSGHQFPNYSSELNVNALLLGDSALYLCASSSVIAGGGIYRPYFGPGTRLTVL.

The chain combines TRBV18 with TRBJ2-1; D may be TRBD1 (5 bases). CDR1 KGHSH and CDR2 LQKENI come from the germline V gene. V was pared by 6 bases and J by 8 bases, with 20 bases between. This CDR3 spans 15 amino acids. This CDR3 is CASSPFSWGTDEQFF. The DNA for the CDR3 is TGTGCCAGCTCCCCCTTTAGCTGGGGCACGGATGAGCAGTTCTTC.

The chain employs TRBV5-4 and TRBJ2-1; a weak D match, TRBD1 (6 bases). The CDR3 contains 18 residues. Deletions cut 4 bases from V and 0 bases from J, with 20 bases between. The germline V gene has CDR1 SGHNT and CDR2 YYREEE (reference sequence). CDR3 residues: CASSPTGQSLYSYNEQFF. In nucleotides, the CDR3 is TGTGCCAGCAGCCCGACAGGCCAATCCCTCTACTCCTACAATGAGCAGTTCTTC.

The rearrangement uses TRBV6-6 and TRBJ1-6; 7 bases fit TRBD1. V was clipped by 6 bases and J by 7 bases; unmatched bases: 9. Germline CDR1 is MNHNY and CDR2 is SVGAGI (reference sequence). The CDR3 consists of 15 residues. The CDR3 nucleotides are TGTGCCAGCAGATTGACAGGGCAACAAAATTCACCCCTCCACTTT. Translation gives CASRLTGQQNSPLHF.

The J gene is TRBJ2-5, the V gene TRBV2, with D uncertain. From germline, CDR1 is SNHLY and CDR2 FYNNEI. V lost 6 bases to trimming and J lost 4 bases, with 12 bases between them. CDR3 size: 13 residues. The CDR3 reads CASSTLWGETQYF. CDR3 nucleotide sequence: TGTGCCAGCAGCACTCTCTGGGGAGAGACCCAGTACTTC.

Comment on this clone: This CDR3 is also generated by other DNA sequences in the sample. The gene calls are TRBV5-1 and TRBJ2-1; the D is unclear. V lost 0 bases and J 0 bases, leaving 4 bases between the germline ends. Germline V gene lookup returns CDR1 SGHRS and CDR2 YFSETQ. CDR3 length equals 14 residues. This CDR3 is CASSLGDSYNEQFF. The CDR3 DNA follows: TGCGCCAGCAGCTTGGGGGACTCCTACAATGAGCAGTTCTTC.

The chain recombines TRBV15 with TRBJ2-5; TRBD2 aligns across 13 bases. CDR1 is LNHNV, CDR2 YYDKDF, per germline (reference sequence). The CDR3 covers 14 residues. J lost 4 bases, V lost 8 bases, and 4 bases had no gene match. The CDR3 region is CATGTSGVLETQYF. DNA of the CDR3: TGTGCCACCGGGACTAGCGGGGTATTAGAGACCCAGTACTTC.

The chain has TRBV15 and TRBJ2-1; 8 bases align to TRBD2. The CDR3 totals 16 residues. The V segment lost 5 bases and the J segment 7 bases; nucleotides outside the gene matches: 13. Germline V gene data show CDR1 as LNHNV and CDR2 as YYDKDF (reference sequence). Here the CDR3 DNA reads TGTGCCACCAGCCCGAGGGGAGCGGGGGATTTTAATGAGCAGTTCTTC. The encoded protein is CATSPRGAGDFNEQFF.

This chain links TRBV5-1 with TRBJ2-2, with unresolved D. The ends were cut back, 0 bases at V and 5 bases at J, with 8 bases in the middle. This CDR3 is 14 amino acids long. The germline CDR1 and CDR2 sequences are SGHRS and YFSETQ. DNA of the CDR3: TGCGCCAGCAGCTTGGGAGAGTGGACCGGGGAGCTGTTTTTT. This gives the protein CASSLGEWTGELFF.

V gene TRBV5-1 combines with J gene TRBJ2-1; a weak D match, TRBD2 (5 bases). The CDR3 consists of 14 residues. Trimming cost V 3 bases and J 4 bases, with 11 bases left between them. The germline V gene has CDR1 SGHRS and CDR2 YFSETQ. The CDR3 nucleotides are TGCGCCAGCAGCTCCGACCGGGATTACAATGAGCAGTTCTTC. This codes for CASSSDRDYNEQFF. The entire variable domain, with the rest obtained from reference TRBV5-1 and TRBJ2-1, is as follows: KAGVTQTPRYLIKTRGQQVTLSCSPISGHRSVSWYQQTPGQGLQFLFEYFSETQRNKGNFPGRFSGRQFSNSRSEMNVSTLELGDSALYLCASSSDRDYNEQFFGPGTRLTVL.

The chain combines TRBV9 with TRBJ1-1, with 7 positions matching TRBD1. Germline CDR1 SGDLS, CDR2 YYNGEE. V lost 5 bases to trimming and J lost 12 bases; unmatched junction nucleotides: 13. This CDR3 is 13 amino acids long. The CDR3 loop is CASSQQGFGGTFF. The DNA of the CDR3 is TGTGCCAGCAGTCAACAGGGGTTTGGTGGTACTTTCTTT. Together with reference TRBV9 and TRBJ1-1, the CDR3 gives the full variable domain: DSGVTQTPKHLITATGQRVTLRCSPRSGDLSVYWYQQSLDQGLQFLIQYYNGEERAKGNILERFSAQQFPDLHSELNLSSLELGDSALYFCASSQQGFGGTFFGQGTRLTVV.

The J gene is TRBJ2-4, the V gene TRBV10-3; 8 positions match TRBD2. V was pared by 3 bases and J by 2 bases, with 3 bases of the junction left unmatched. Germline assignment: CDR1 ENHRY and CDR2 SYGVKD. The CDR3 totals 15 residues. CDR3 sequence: CAISDGGAPKNIQYF. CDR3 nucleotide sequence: TGTGCCATCAGTGACGGGGGGGCCCCCAAAAACATTCAGTACTTC.

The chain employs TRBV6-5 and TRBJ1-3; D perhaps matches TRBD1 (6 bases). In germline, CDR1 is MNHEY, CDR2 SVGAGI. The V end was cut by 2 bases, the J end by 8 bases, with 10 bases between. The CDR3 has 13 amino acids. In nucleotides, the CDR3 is TGTGCCAGCAGTTACGCAGGGGCGGACACCATATATTTT. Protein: CASSYAGADTIYF.

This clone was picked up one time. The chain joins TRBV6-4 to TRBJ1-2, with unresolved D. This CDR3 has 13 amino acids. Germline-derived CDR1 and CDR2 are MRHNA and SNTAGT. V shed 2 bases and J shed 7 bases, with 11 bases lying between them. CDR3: CASSDAQGTGYTF. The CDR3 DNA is TGTGCCAGCAGTGACGCCCAAGGAACTGGCTACACCTTC.